A few counts support the clone carrying this T cell receptor (beta chain). Its antigen is unknown. The sample comes from a study of T cells after yellow fever vaccination. About the study: Some fractions had low cell numbers, and these were prepared with SMART-Seq v4 Ultra Low Input.

TCRdb ran MiXCR on the 5' RACE reads and lists one entry per CDR3 protein. Counted here are some 550,000 distinct CDR3 sequences, roughly 19% occurring once; the ten biggest clones make up roughly an eighth. Whole-study results and caveats: Reappearance after the booster was seen for most primary-vaccination clones, at roughly 96% CD4 and more than 80% CD8.

This CDR3 is 14 amino acids long. V dropped 4 bases and J dropped 6 bases, with 16 bases sitting between them. Germline assignment: CDR1 MNHEY and CDR2 SVGAGI. The TCR sequence derives from a young man who received the YFV17D yellow fever vaccine. This material consisted of PBMCs, taken 15 days after the yellow fever booster vaccination. The chain joins TRBV6-5 to TRBJ2-7, with D perhaps assigned TRBD1 or TRBD2 (5 bases each). The DNA for the CDR3 is TGTGCCAGCAGTTCTACTCTGGGGACGGGCGAGCAGTACTTC. Its translation: CASSSTLGTGEQYF.